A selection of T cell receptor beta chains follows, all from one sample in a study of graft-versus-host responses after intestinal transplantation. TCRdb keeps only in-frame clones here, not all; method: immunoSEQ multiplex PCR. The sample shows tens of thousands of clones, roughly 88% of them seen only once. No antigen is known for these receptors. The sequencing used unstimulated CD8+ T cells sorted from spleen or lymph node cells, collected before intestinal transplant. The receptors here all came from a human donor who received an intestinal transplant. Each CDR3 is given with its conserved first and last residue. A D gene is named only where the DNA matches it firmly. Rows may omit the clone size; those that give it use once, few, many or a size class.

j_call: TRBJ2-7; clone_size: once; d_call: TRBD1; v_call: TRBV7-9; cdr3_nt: TGTGCCAGCAGCGCAGGGGGTTTCTCCTACGAGCAGTACTTC; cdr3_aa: CASSAGGFSYEQYF
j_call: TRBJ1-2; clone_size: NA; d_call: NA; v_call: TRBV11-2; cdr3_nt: TGTGCCAGCAGCCAGGGGAACTATGGCTACACCTTC; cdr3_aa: CASSQGNYGYTF
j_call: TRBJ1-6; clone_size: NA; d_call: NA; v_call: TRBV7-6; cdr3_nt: TGTGCCAGCAGGTTCGACAGCTCCTATAATTCACCCCTCCACTTT; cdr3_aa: CASRFDSSYNSPLHF
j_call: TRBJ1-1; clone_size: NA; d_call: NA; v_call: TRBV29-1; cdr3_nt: TGCAGCGTTGCCGGGGAGGAAGCTGAAGCTTTCTTT; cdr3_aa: CSVAGEEAEAFF
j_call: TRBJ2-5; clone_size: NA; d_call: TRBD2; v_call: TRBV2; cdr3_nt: TGTGCCAGCAGGGGTAGCGGGGGTTACCAAGAGACCCAGTACTTC; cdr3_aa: CASRGSGGYQETQYF
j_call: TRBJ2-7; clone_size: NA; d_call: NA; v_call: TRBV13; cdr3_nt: TGTGCCAGCAGCTTAGGCGGGGACTCCTACGAGCAGTACTTC; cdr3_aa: CASSLGGDSYEQYF
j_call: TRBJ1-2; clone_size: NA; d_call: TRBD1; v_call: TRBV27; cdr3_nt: TGTGCCAGCAGTCCCCGGACAGGGGGCGACTATGGCTACACCTTC; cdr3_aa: CASSPRTGGDYGYTF
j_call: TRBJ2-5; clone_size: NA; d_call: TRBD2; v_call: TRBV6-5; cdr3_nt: TGTGCCAGCAGTTACACCGGGACTAGCCAAGAGACCCAGTACTTC; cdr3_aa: CASSYTGTSQETQYF
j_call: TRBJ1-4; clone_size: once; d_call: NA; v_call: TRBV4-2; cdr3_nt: TGTGCCAGCAGCCAAGAATGGAGAGGTGGGTGTGAAAAACTGTTTTTT; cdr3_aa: CASSQEWRGGCEKLFF
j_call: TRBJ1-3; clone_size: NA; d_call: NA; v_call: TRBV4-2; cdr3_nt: TGTGCCAGCAGCCCCACCGGAGCCGCCTCTGGAAACACCATATATTTT; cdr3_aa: CASSPTGAASGNTIYF
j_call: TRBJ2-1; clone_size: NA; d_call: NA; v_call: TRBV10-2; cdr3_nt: TGCGCCAGCAGTGAGCACGGAGGCAATGAGCAGTTCTTC; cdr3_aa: CASSEHGGNEQFF
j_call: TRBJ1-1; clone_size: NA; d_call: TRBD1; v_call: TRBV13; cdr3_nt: TGTGCCAGCAGCGCCCCGAACACAGGGGCCGGCGCCACTGAAGCTTTCTTT; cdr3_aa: CASSAPNTGAGATEAFF
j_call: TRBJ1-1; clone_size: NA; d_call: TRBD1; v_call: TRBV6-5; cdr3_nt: TGTGCCAGCAGTTACTCGACAGGGACGGAGCTAGGGGAAGCTTTCTTT; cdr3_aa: CASSYSTGTELGEAFF
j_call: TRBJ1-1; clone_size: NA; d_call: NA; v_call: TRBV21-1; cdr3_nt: TGTGCCAGCAGCAAAGAGAAGGAGGGGCCTTTGGATATGAACACTGAAGCTTTCTTT; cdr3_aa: CASSKEKEGPLDMNTEAFF
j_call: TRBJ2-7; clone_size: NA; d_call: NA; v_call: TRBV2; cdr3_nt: TGTGCCACAACCCCCGAGGTCGGGGTTGGCACCTACGAGCAGTACTTC; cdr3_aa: CATTPEVGVGTYEQYF
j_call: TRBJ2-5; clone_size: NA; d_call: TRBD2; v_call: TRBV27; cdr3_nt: TGTGCCAGCAGTTTGATCGGGGGGGCCCGGGAGACCCAGTACTTC; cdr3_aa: CASSLIGGARETQYF
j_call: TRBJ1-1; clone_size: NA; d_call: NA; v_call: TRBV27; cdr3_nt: TGTGCCAGCAGGACAGTCGGGCACCAAGCTTTCTTT; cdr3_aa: CASRTVGHQAFF
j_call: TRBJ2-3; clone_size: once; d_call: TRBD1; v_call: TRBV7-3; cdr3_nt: TGTGCCTCCAGGGACAGGGGCACAGATACGCAGTATTTT; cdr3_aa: CASRDRGTDTQYF
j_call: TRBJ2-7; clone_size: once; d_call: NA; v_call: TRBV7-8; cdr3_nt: TGTGCCAGCAGCCTAAACAGGGGGGGTTTCGAGCAGTACTTC; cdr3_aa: CASSLNRGGFEQYF
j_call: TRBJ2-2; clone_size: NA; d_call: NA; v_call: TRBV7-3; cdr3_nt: TGTGCCAGCAGCTTAATAGGTTTTACAGGGAACACCGGGGAGCTGTTTTTT; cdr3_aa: CASSLIGFTGNTGELFF
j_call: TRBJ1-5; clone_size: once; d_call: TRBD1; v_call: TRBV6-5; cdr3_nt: TGTGCCAGCAGGAAGGGACAGGGGAGCAATCAGCCCCAGCATTTT; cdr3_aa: CASRKGQGSNQPQHF
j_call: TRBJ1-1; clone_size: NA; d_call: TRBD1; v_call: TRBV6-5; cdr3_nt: TGTGCCAGCAGTTACGCCGGACAGGGGGCTTTCTTT; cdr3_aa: CASSYAGQGAFF
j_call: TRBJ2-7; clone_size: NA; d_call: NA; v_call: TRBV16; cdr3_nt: TGTGCCAGCAGCCAATTCGGGGCCTACGAGCAGTACTTC; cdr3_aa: CASSQFGAYEQYF
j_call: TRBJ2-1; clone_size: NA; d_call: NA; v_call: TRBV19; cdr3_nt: TGTGCCAGTAGTAGGACAGCCTACAATGAGCAGTTCTTC; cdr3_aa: CASSRTAYNEQFF
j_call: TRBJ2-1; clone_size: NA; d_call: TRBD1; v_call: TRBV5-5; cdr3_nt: TGTGCCAGCAGCCCCTGGACAGGGGAGCATGAGCAGTTCTTC; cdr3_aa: CASSPWTGEHEQFF
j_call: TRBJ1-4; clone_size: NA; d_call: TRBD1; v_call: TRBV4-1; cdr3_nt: TGCGCCAGCAGCCAAACAGGGGGTCGGGGATATGAAAAACTGTTTTTT; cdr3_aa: CASSQTGGRGYEKLFF
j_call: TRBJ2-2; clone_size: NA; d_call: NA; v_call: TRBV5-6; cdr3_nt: TGTGCCAGCAGCGTTGAGGCGACCGGGGAGCTGTTTTTT; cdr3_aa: CASSVEATGELFF
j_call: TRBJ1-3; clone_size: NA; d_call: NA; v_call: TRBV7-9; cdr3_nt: TGTGCCAGCAGCCCTTATCCGACACCGGCTCCCTCTGGAAACACCATATATTTT; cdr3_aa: CASSPYPTPAPSGNTIYF
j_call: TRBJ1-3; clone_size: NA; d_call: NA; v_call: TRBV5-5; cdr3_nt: TGTGCCAGCAGGAGGAGGGAACCCTCTGGAAACACCATATATTTT; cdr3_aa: CASRRREPSGNTIYF
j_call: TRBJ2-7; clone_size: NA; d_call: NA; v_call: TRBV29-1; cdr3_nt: TGCAGCGTTGAGCAGGCCTACGAGCAGTACTTC; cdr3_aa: CSVEQAYEQYF
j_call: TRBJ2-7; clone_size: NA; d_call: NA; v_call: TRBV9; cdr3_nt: TGTGCCAGCAGCGTAGGAGGGTCCCGCGACGAGCAGTACTTC; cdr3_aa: CASSVGGSRDEQYF
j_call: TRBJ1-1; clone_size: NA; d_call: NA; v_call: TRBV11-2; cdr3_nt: TGTGCCAGCAGCTTAGGGGGGCCAGCTTTCTTT; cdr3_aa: CASSLGGPAFF
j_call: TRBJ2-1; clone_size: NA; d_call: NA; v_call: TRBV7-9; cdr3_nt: TGTGCCAGCAGCCCCAACTCGCTCCATGAGCAGTTCTTC; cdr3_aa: CASSPNSLHEQFF
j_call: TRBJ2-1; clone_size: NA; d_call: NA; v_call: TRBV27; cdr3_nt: TGTGCCAGCAGTTTAGGGTGGGGCAGCTCCTACAATGAGCAGTTCTTC; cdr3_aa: CASSLGWGSSYNEQFF
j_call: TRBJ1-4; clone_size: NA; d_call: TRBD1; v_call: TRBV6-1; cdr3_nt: TGTGCTGGACAGGGCGTTAATGAAAAACTGTTTTTT; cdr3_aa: CAGQGVNEKLFF
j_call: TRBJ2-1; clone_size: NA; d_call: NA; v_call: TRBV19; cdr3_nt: TGTGCCAGTAGTATAACCCAGGGGCGCAATGAGCAGTTCTTC; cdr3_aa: CASSITQGRNEQFF
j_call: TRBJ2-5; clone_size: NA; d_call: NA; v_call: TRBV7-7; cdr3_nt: TGTGCTAGCAGCTTAGCCCCACAAACACCCCAAGAGACCCAGTACTTC; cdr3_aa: CASSLAPQTPQETQYF
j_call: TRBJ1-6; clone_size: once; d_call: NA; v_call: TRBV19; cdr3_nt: TGTGCCAGTAGTAAGGACAGTAGCTCCTATAATTCACCCCTCCACTTT; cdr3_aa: CASSKDSSSYNSPLHF
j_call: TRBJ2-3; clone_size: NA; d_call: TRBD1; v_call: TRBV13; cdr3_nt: TGTGCCAGCAGCGGGTCCGGGACAGGGGATTGGGATACGCAGTATTTT; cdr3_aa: CASSGSGTGDWDTQYF
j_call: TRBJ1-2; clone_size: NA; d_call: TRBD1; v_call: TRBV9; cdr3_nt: TGTGCCAGCAGCGCTACCGGGACAGGGTTGCACTATGGCTACACCTTC; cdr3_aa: CASSATGTGLHYGYTF
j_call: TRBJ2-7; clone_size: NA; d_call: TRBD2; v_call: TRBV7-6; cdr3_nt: TGTGCCAGCAGCTTAGGGAGCGGGGGGGCTTACGAGCAGTACTTC; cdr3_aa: CASSLGSGGAYEQYF
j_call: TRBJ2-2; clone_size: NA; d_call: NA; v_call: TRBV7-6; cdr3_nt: TGTGCCAGCAGCTTACTAGAGACCGGGGAGCTGTTTTTT; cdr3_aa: CASSLLETGELFF
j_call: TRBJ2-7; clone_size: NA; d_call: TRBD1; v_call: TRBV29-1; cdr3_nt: TGCAGCGTTGAAGGGACAGGGGGCTCCTACGAGCAGTACTTC; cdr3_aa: CSVEGTGGSYEQYF
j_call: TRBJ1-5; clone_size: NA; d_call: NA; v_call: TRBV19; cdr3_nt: TGTGCCAGTAGTATTTCGACAGACAATCAGCCCCAGCATTTT; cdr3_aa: CASSISTDNQPQHF
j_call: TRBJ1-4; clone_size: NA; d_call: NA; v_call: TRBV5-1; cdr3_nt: TGCGCCAGCAGGAGGACACCCCAGGTTGAAAAACTGTTTTTT; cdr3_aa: CASRRTPQVEKLFF
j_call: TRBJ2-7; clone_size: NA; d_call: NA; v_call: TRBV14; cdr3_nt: TGTGCCAGCTCGGGGGTCTCCTACGAGCAGTACTTC; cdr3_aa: CASSGVSYEQYF
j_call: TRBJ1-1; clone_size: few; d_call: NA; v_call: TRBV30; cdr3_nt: TGTGCCTGGAGTGAGGGGTACACTGAAGCTTTCTTT; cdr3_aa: CAWSEGYTEAFF
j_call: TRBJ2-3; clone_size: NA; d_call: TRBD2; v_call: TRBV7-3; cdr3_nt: TGTGCCAGCAGCGCTATAGCGGGGGCTAGCACAGATACGCAGTATTTT; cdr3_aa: CASSAIAGASTDTQYF
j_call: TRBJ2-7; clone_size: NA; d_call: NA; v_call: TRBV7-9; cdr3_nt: TGTGCCAGCAGCTTAGCGGGTTTAGCGACCTACGAGCAGTACTTC; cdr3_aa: CASSLAGLATYEQYF
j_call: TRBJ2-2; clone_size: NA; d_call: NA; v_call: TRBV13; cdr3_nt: TGTGCCAGCAGCTTAGTAGACGGGGAGCTGTTTTTT; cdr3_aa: CASSLVDGELFF
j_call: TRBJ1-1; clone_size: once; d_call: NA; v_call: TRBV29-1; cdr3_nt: TGCAGCGTTGTATCCGGGGGACGGGCTTTCTTT; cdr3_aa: CSVVSGGRAFF